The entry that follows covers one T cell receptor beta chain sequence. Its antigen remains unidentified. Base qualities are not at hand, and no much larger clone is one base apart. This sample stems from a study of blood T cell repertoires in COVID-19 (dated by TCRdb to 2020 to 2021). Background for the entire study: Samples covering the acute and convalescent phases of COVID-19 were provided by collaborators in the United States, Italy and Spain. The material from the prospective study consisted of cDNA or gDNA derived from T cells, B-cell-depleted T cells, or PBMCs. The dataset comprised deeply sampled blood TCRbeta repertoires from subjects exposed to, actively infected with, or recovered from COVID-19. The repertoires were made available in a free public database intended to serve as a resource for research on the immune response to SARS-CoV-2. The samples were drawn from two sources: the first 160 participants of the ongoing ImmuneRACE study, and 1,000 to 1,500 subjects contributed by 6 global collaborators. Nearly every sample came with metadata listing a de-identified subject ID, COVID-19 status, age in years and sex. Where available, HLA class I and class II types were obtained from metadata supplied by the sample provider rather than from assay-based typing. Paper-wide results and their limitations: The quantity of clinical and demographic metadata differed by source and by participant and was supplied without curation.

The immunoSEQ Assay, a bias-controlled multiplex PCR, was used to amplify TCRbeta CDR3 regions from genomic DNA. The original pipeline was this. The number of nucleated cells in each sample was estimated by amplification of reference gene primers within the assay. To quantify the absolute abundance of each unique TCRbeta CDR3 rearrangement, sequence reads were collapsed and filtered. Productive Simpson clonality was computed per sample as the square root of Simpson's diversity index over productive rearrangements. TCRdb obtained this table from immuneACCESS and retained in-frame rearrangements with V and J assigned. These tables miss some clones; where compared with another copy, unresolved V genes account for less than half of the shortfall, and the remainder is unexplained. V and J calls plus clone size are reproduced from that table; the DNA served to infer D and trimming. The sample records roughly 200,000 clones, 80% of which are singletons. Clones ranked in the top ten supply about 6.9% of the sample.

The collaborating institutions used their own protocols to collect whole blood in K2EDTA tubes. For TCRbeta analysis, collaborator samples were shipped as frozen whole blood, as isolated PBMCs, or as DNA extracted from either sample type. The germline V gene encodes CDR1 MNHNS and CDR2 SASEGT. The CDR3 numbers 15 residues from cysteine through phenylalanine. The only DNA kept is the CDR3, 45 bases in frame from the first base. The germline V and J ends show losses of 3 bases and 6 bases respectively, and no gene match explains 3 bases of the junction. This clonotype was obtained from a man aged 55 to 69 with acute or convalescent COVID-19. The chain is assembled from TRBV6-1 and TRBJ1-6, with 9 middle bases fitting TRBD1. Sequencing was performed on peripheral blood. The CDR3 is CASSEGDRANSPLHF. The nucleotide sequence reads TGTGCCAGCAGTGAGGGGGACAGGGCTAATTCACCCCTCCACTTT.